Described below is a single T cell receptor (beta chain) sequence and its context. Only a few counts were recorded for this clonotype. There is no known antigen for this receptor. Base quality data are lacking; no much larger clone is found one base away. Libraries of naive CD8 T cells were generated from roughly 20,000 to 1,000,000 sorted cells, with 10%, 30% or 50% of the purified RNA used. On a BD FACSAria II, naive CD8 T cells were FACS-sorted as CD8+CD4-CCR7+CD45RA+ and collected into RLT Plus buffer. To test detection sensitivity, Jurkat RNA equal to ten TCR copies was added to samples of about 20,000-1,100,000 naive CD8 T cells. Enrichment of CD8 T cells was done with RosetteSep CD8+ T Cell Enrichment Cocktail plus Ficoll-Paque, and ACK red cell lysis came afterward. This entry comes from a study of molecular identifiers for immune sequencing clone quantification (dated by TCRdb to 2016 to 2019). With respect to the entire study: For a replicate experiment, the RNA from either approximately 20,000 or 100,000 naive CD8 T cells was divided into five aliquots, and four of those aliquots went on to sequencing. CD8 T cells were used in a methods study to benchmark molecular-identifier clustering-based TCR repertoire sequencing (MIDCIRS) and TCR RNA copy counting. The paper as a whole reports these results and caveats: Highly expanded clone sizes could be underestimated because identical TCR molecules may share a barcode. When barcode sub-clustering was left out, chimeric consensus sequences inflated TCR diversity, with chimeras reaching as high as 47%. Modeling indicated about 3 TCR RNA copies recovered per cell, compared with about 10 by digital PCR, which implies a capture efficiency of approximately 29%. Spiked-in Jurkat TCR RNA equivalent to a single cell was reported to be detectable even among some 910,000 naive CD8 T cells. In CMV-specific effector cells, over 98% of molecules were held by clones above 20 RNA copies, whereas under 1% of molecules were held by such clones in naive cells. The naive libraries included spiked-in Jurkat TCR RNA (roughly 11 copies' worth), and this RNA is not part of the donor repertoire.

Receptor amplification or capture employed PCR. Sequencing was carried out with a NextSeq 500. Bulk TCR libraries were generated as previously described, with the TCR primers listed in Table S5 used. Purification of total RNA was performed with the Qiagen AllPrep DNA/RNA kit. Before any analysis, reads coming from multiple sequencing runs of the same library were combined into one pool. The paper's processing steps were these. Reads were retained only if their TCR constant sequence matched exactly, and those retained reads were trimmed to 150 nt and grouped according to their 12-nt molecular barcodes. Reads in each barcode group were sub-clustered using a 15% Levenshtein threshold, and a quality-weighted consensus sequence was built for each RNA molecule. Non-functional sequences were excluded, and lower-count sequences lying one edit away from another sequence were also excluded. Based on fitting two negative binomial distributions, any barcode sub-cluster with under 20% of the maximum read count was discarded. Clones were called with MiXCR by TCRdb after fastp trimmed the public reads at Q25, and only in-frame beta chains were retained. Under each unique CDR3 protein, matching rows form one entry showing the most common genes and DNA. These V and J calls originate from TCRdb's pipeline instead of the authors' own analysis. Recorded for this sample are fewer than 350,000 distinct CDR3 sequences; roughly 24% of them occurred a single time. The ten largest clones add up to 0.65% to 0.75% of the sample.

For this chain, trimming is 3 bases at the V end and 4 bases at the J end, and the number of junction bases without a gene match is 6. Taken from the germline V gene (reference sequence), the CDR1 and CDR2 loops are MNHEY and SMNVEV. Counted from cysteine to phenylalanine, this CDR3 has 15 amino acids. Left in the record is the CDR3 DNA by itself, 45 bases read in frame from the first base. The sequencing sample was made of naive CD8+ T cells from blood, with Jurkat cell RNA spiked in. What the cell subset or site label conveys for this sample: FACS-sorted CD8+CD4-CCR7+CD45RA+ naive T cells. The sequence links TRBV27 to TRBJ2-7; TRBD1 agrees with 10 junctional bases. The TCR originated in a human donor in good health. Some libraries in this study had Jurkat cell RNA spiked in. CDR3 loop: CASSLTGGSRYEQYF. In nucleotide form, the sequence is TGTGCCAGCAGTTTGACAGGGGGCTCCCGGTACGAGCAGTACTTC.